This is a list of T cell receptor beta chains from one sample in a study of shared T cell receptors in the human thymus. Only in-frame clones appear in the TCRdb table, and some are missing; sequencing was by immunoSEQ multiplex PCR. The data contain approximately 490,000 clones, around three quarters of them singletons. The data also belong to a second study, concerning human thymus T cells.

Specimen: thymocytes. These receptors all stem from a boy under three years old with a congenital heart defect. Both conserved end residues are part of each CDR3. D genes are given only for firm matches. Clone size, where shown, is once, few, many, or a class for clones that have expanded.

j_gene,v_gene,abundance,d_gene,CDR3aa,CDR3nt
TRBJ2-7,TRBV27,once,TRBD2,CASSRGLAGVMGEQYF,TGTGCCAGCAGTAGAGGACTAGCGGGAGTCATGGGCGAGCAGTACTTC
TRBJ2-7,TRBV27,-,-,CASRTGHLGYEQYF,TGTGCCAGCAGGACAGGTCATCTGGGCTACGAGCAGTACTTC
TRBJ1-2,TRBV29-1,-,-,CSVDPSGSNYGYTF,TGCAGCGTTGATCCCTCAGGCTCTAACTATGGCTACACCTTC
TRBJ2-7,TRBV14,-,-,CASSQVGRTYEQYF,TGTGCCAGCAGCCAAGTGGGGCGAACCTACGAGCAGTACTTC
TRBJ1-2,TRBV30,-,TRBD1,CAWSGGGEGGESGYTF,TGTGCCTGGAGTGGGGGAGGAGAAGGGGGCGAAAGTGGCTACACCTTC
TRBJ2-7,TRBV5-4,-,-,CASSLAGGTYEQYF,TGTGCCAGCAGCTTGGCGGGGGGCACCTACGAGCAGTACTTC
TRBJ1-2,TRBV15,-,-,CATSRGEGGRRGYTF,TGTGCCACCAGCAGAGGGGAGGGGGGGCGGCGCGGCTACACCTTC
TRBJ2-7,TRBV30,-,-,CAWSIFSGEQYF,TGTGCCTGGAGTATCTTTTCCGGGGAGCAGTACTTC
TRBJ1-1,TRBV18,-,-,CASSPRQGCTEAFF,TGTGCCAGCTCACCGCGGCAGGGGTGCACTGAAGCTTTCTTT
TRBJ2-2,TRBV5-4,-,TRBD1,CASSSPDRGETGELFF,TGTGCCAGCAGCTCCCCTGACAGGGGGGAAACCGGGGAGCTGTTTTTT
TRBJ2-1,TRBV30,-,TRBD2,CAWLPTSGTHNEQFF,TGTGCCTGGCTCCCGACTAGCGGGACACACAATGAGCAGTTCTTC
TRBJ2-2,TRBV5-4,once,TRBD2,CASSPGLAQMAGELFF,TGTGCCAGCAGCCCGGGACTAGCCCAAATGGCCGGGGAGCTGTTTTTT
TRBJ1-5,TRBV10-1,-,-,CASSLRWGGASSNQPQHF,TGCGCCAGCTCCCTACGGTGGGGGGGCGCCTCAAGCAATCAGCCCCAGCATTTT
TRBJ1-4,TRBV7-2,few,TRBD1,CASSFSDQGGEKLFF,TGTGCCAGCAGCTTTAGTGACCAGGGGGGTGAAAAACTGTTTTTT
TRBJ1-1,TRBV29-1,-,-,CSGAGTANTEAFF,TGCAGCGGCGCGGGGACGGCGAACACTGAAGCTTTCTTT
TRBJ1-2,TRBV4-2,-,-,CASSQGGQTYGYTF,TGTGCCAGCAGCCAGGGTGGACAGACCTATGGCTACACCTTC
TRBJ1-1,TRBV14,once,-,CASSQPAGGPMNTEAFF,TGTGCCAGCAGCCAACCAGCAGGAGGTCCCATGAACACTGAAGCTTTCTTT
TRBJ1-2,TRBV6-6,-,-,CASSYSRAEHPAGYTF,TGTGCCAGCAGTTACTCGAGGGCCGAACACCCTGCTGGCTACACCTTC
TRBJ1-4,TRBV7-2,-,-,CASSLKAGRGEKLFF,TGTGCCAGCAGCTTAAAGGCAGGGAGGGGAGAAAAACTGTTTTTT
TRBJ2-7,TRBV14,-,TRBD2,CASSRSGRAHYEQYF,TGTGCCAGCAGCCGTAGCGGGAGGGCCCACTACGAGCAGTACTTC
TRBJ2-7,TRBV15,-,-,CATSRDRSDSSYEQYF,TGTGCCACCAGCAGAGATCGTAGCGATAGCTCCTACGAGCAGTACTTC
TRBJ1-6,TRBV5-1,-,-,CASSSQGFAYNSPLHF,TGCGCCAGCAGCTCACAGGGTTTCGCCTATAATTCACCCCTCCACTTT
TRBJ1-1,TRBV2,once,TRBD1,CASSPNQGGRTEAFF,TGTGCCAGCAGTCCCAACCAGGGGGGTAGGACTGAAGCTTTCTTT
TRBJ1-5,TRBV10-3,-,-,CAISLEKINQPQHF,TGTGCCATCAGTTTGGAGAAGATCAATCAGCCCCAGCATTTT
TRBJ2-5,TRBV10-3,few,TRBD2,CAISDHHPSGRAWMKEETQYF,TGTGCCATCAGTGACCACCACCCCAGCGGGAGGGCCTGGATGAAAGAAGAGACCCAGTACTTC
TRBJ2-2,TRBV6-5,-,TRBD2,CASSYSASGNTGELFF,TGTGCCAGCAGTTACTCGGCTAGCGGGAACACCGGGGAGCTGTTTTTT
TRBJ2-7,TRBV6-1,-,-,CASSGRQIYEQYF,TGTGCCAGCAGTGGACGACAGATCTACGAGCAGTACTTC
TRBJ2-5,TRBV5-4,-,-,CASSLRQSQETQYF,TGTGCCAGCAGCTTAAGACAGTCCCAAGAGACCCAGTACTTC
TRBJ2-7,TRBV10-1,-,-,CASSEDPGDYEQYF,TGCGCCAGCAGTGAGGATCCAGGGGACTACGAGCAGTACTTC
TRBJ2-7,TRBV28,-,-,CASSPIGRSYEQYF,TGTGCCAGCAGTCCCATAGGGAGATCCTACGAGCAGTACTTC
TRBJ2-2,TRBV27,-,-,CASLSGITGELFF,TGTGCCAGCCTATCGGGAATCACCGGGGAGCTGTTTTTT
TRBJ2-7,TRBV5-1,-,TRBD1,CASSWTDRGVEQYF,TGCGCCAGCAGCTGGACCGACAGGGGGGTCGAGCAGTACTTC
TRBJ2-7,TRBV11-3,-,TRBD2,CASSSNSAKSAGEQYF,TGTGCCAGCAGCTCTAATTCGGCGAAATCAGCGGGGGAGCAGTACTTC
TRBJ2-3,TRBV28,-,TRBD2,CASSPGRLAGTDTQYF,TGTGCCAGCAGCCCGGGGCGGCTAGCGGGCACAGATACGCAGTATTTT
TRBJ2-2,TRBV25-1,-,-,CASRINTGELFF,TGTGCCAGCAGAATAAACACCGGGGAGCTGTTTTTT
TRBJ2-1,TRBV9,few,TRBD2,CASSPGLAYNEQFF,TGTGCCAGTTCTCCGGGACTAGCCTACAATGAGCAGTTCTTC